This is a list of T cell receptor beta chains from one sample in a study of T cell repertoires in ileal Crohn's disease. Libraries were prepared by immunoSEQ multiplex PCR; TCRdb keeps only in-frame clonotypes and omits some of them. Counted here are fewer than 8,000 clones, about four fifths occurring once; the ten biggest clones make up roughly 15%. Sequenced material: ileal tissue. The receptors come from an adult with Crohn's disease. CDR3s include the opening cysteine and the closing phenylalanine or tryptophan. D genes are given only for firm matches. Clone size is given for some rows only: seen once, a few or many times, or a class if the clone is expanded.

TRBV2	-	TRBJ2-5	few	CASNQGYEETQYF	TGTGCCAGCAACCAGGGATACGAAGAGACCCAGTACTTC
TRBV4-3	TRBD2	TRBJ2-1	-	CASSQRGLFWYNEQFF	TGCGCCAGCAGCCAAAGGGGACTATTTTGGTACAATGAGCAGTTCTTC
TRBV2	TRBD1	TRBJ1-1	few	CASTLPGAGGTEAFF	TGTGCCAGCACCCTTCCGGGGGCAGGGGGCACTGAAGCTTTCTTT
TRBV28	-	TRBJ1-2	-	CASRVQGSYGYTF	TGTGCCAGCCGCGTACAGGGCTCGTATGGCTACACCTTC
TRBV5-1	TRBD1	TRBJ1-4	once	CASSRPGQANEKLFF	TGCGCCAGCAGCCGACCGGGACAGGCTAATGAAAAACTGTTTTTT
TRBV11-1	-	TRBJ1-1	-	CASSFRTGLPEAFF	TGTGCCAGCAGCTTTAGAACAGGGCTGCCTGAAGCTTTCTTT
TRBV4-3	-	TRBJ2-1	-	CASSQGHLYNEQFF	TGCGCCAGCAGCCAGGGACACCTATACAATGAGCAGTTCTTC
TRBV7-2	TRBD2	TRBJ2-7	-	CASSLTSGTEQYF	TGTGCCAGCAGCTTAACTAGCGGGACCGAGCAGTACTTC
TRBV5-1	-	TRBJ2-5	-	CASSLLTGLQETQYF	TGCGCCAGCAGCTTGCTTACAGGGCTCCAAGAGACCCAGTACTTC
TRBV18	TRBD2	TRBJ2-7	-	CASSVLGLFGTSGRSYEQYF	TGTGCCAGCTCCGTCTTAGGTTTGTTCGGGACTAGCGGGAGATCCTACGAGCAGTACTTC
TRBV5-1	-	TRBJ2-3	few	CASSLFHSGTDTQYF	TGCGCCAGCAGCTTGTTCCATAGTGGCACAGATACGCAGTATTTT
TRBV9	TRBD2	TRBJ2-1	-	CASSVGIGREVVDEQFF	TGTGCCAGCAGCGTAGGGATCGGGCGGGAGGTCGTCGATGAGCAGTTCTTC
TRBV7-3	TRBD1	TRBJ2-2	-	CASSLGQGPGELFF	TGTGCCAGCAGCCTCGGACAGGGGCCCGGGGAGCTGTTTTTT
TRBV28	-	TRBJ2-3	few	CASSFSGPSTDTQYF	TGTGCCAGCAGTTTTAGCGGACCTAGCACAGATACGCAGTATTTT
TRBV7-9	-	TRBJ2-1	-	CASSPLAYEQFF	TGTGCCAGCAGCCCCCTAGCCTATGAGCAGTTCTTC
TRBV10-1	-	TRBJ2-7	-	CASSGGDRLYEQYF	TGCGCCAGCAGTGGAGGAGACAGGCTTTACGAGCAGTACTTC
TRBV27	-	TRBJ1-5	-	CASSLSPGRDQPQHF	TGTGCCAGCAGTTTATCGCCAGGGAGGGACCAGCCCCAGCATTTT
TRBV28	TRBD1	TRBJ1-1	-	CASTRGRTEAFF	TGTGCCAGTACCAGGGGGCGGACTGAAGCTTTCTTT
TRBV9	TRBD2	TRBJ2-1	-	CASSAGLSGRAGGNEQFF	TGTGCCAGCAGCGCCGGACTTAGCGGGAGGGCCGGGGGCAATGAGCAGTTCTTC
TRBV6-5	-	TRBJ1-5	-	CASSRQKGNQPQHF	TGTGCCAGCAGTCGACAGAAGGGGAATCAGCCCCAGCATTTT
TRBV5-4	TRBD2	TRBJ2-1	once	CASSTGTSGREYNEQFF	TGTGCCAGCAGCACCGGGACTAGCGGGAGGGAGTACAATGAGCAGTTCTTC
TRBV6-1	TRBD1	TRBJ1-1	-	CATRDSYTEAFF	TGTGCCACTAGGGACAGTTACACTGAAGCTTTCTTT
TRBV19	-	TRBJ1-2	-	CASRQRQILAANYGYTF	TGTGCCAGTAGGCAGAGACAGATTCTGGCGGCAAACTATGGCTACACCTTC
TRBV6-4	-	TRBJ1-5	-	CASSEWDGGDQPQHF	TGTGCCAGCAGTGAATGGGACGGAGGGGATCAGCCCCAGCATTTT
TRBV20-1	TRBD1	TRBJ1-2	-	CSAQGQGLYTF	TGCAGTGCGCAGGGACAGGGGTTATACACCTTC
TRBV4-1	-	TRBJ2-7	-	CASSQDFPGSSYEQYF	TGCGCCAGCAGCCAAGATTTTCCGGGGAGCTCCTACGAGCAGTACTTC
TRBV5-6	-	TRBJ1-1	-	CASTQGWNTEAFF	TGTGCCAGCACCCAGGGGTGGAACACTGAAGCTTTCTTT
TRBV7-9	-	TRBJ1-1	-	CASNRPLLNTEAFF	TGTGCCAGCAACCGCCCACTACTGAACACTGAAGCTTTCTTT
TRBV28	TRBD1	TRBJ1-2	once	CASKAPPGQGSGTF	TGTGCCAGCAAGGCCCCCCCGGGACAGGGTTCGGGGACCTTC
TRBV2	-	TRBJ2-3	-	CASSFERDTQYF	TGTGCCAGCAGTTTTGAGCGTGATACGCAGTATTTT
TRBV19	-	TRBJ2-7	-	CASSIGSGYSYEQYF	TGTGCCAGTAGTATAGGAAGCGGGTACTCCTACGAGCAGTACTTC
TRBV16	TRBD1	TRBJ2-2	-	CASSKGQGGTGELFF	TGTGCCAGCAGCAAAGGACAGGGAGGAACCGGGGAGCTGTTTTTT
TRBV7-9	-	TRBJ1-1	-	CASSLVGSPEAFF	TGTGCCAGCAGCTTGGTTGGTAGCCCTGAAGCTTTCTTT
TRBV14	-	TRBJ1-5	once	CASSQSGNQPQHF	TGTGCCAGCAGCCAGTCCGGGAATCAGCCCCAGCATTTT
TRBV9	-	TRBJ2-5	-	CASSVGVTGTQYF	TGTGCCAGCAGCGTAGGGGTTACGGGGACCCAGTACTTC
TRBV2	-	TRBJ1-4	-	CASRAQGFTNEKLFF	TGTGCCAGCAGAGCACAGGGATTCACTAATGAAAAACTGTTTTTT
TRBV28	-	TRBJ1-5	few	CASSDRSNQPQHF	TGTGCCAGCAGTGACAGAAGCAATCAGCCCCAGCATTTT
TRBV6-5	-	TRBJ1-2	-	CASSYFSDRSSGGYTF	TGTGCCAGCAGTTACTTTTCTGACAGAAGCTCGGGCGGCTACACCTTC
TRBV6-5	TRBD2	TRBJ2-7	once	CASSYWRESSYEQYF	TGTGCCAGCAGTTATTGGCGGGAGAGCTCCTACGAGCAGTACTTC
TRBV27	-	TRBJ2-7	-	CASSLSQGYEQYF	TGTGCCAGCAGTTTATCGCAGGGGTACGAGCAGTACTTC